The T cell receptor beta chain described here comes from a study of blood T cell repertoires in COVID-19. Study-level background: Specimens from acute and convalescent COVID-19 originated in the United States, Italy and Spain. T cells, B-cell-depleted T cells, or PBMCs provided the cDNA or gDNA that served as material.

The CDR3 consists of 16 residues. After removal of 0 bases from V and 6 bases from J, the junction contained 4 bases not matched to a gene. Germline assignment: CDR1 ENHRY and CDR2 SYGVKD. Under the authors' procedure: The authors estimated nucleated cell counts from reference gene primer amplification. Profiled with immunoSEQ multiplex PCR; TCRdb holds only in-frame clones, not every one. That table gives V, J and clone size, and the DNA gave D and trimming. The sample consists of about 110,000 clones, about 75% of them appearing once. This TCR was recovered from a woman aged 70-85 years with acute or convalescent COVID-19. Sample: peripheral blood. The V and J genes are TRBV10-3 and TRBJ2-2; TRBD1 matches at 10 bases. In DNA form, the CDR3 reads TGTGCCATCAGTGAGTCTAGACAGGGGGCATCCGGGGAGCTGTTTTTT. This sequence encodes CAISESRQGASGELFF.